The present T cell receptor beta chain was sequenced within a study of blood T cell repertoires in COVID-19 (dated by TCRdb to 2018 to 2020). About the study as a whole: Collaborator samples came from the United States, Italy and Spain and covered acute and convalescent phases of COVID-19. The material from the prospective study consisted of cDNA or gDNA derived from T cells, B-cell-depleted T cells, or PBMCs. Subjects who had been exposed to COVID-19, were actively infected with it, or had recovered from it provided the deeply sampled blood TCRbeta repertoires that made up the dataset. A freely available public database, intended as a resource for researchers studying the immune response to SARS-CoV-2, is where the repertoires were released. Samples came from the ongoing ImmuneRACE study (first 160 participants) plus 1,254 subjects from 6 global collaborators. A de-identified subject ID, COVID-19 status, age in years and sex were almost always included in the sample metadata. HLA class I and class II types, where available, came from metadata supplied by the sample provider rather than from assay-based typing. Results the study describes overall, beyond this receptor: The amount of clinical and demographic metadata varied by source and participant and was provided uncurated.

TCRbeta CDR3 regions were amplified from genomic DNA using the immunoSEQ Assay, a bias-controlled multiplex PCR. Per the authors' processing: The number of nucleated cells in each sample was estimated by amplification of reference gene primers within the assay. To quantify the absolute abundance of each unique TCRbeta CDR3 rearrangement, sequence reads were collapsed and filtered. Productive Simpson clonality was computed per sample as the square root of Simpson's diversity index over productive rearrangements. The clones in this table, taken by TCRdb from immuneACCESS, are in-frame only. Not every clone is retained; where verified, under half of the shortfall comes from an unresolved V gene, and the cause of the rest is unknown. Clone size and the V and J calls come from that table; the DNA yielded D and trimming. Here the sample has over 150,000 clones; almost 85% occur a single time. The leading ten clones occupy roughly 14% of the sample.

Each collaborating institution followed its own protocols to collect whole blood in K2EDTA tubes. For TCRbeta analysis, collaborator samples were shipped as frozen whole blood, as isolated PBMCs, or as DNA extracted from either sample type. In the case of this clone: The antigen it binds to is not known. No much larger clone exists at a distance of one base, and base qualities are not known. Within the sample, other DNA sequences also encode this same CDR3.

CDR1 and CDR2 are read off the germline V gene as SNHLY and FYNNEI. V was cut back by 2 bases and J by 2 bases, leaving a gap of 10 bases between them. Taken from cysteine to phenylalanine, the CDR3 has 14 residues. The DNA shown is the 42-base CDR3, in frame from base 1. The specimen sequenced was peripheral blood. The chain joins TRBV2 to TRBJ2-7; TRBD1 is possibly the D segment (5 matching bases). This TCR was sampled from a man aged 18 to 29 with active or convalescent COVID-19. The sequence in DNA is TGTGCCAGCAGTGAACGGCAGGGCCCCTACGAGCAGTACTTC. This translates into CASSERQGPYEQYF. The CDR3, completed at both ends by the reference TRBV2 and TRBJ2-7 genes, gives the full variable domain EPEVTQTPSHQVTQMGQEVILRCVPISNHLYFYWYRQILGQKVEFLVSFYNNEISEKSEIFDDQFSVERPDGSNFTLKIRSTKLEDSAMYFCASSERQGPYEQYFGPGTRLTVT.